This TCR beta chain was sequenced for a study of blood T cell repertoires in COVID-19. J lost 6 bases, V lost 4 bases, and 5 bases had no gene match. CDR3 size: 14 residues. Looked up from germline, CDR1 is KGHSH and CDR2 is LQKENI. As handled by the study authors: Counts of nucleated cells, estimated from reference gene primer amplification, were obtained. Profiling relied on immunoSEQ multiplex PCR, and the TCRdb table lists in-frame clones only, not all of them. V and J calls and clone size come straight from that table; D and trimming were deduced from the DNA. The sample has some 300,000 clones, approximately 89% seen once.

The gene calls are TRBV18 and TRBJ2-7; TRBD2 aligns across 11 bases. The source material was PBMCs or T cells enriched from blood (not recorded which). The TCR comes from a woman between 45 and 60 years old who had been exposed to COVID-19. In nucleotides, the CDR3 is TGTGCCAGCTCACGAGATAGCGGGGGGGCCGAGCAGTACTTC. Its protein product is CASSRDSGGAEQYF.